The entry that follows covers one T cell receptor (beta chain) sequence. Clones were read by immunoSEQ multiplex PCR, and TCRdb kept only the in-frame ones, dropping some. Of 90,000 to 120,000 clones in the sample, just over 90% were seen once. The record originates from a study of blood T cell repertoires in COVID-19. This CDR3 has 15 residues. Germline CDR1 KGHDR, CDR2 SFDVKD. Between the trimmed V and J ends, which lost 0 bases and 6 bases, there was a span of 13 bases. This TCR was recovered from a woman between 25 and 40 years old with acute or convalescent COVID-19. The rearrangement uses TRBV24-1 and TRBJ2-5, with D tentatively TRBD1 (5 bases). Sequencing was performed on peripheral blood. The CDR3 here is CATSDLSQGTKTQYF. The CDR3 bases are TGTGCCACCAGTGATTTGTCGCAGGGAACGAAGACCCAGTACTTC.